This entry lists 13 T cell receptor beta chains sequenced from one sample in a study of cytomegalovirus exposure and HLA in healthy donors. The PCR ran on 60 Vbeta and 13 Jbeta primers. Some clones are missing from TCRdb's copy, which holds only in-frame ones; the method was immunoSEQ multiplex PCR. Counted here are some 180,000 clones, about 79% occurring once; the ten biggest clones make up around 1.6%. Sequenced material: PBMCs. The receptor source for this set is a man aged 18 to 30 in good health and CMV-seronegative.

Note on this clone: One end of the junction fails to match germline, which may point to a read error. The genes are TRBV7-9 and TRBJ2-2; 9 nucleotides match TRBD1. This CDR3 is built from 16 residues. From germline, CDR1 is SEHNR and CDR2 FQNEAQ (reference sequence). CDR3: CSSSGTGRYDTGELFF. DNA of the CDR3: TGTTCCAGCAGCGGGACAGGGAGGTACGACACCGGGGAGCTGTTTTTT. Supplemented by reference TRBV7-9 and TRBJ2-2, the full variable domain reads DTGVSQNPRHKITKRGQNVTFRCDPISEHNRLYWYRQTLGQGPEFLTYFQNEAQLEKSRLLSDRFSAERPKGSFSTLEIQRTEQGDSAMYLCSSSGTGRYDTGELFFGEGSRLTVL.

This clone was observed a handful of times. V usage is TRBV20-1 and J usage is TRBJ1-1; D possibly corresponds to TRBD1 (6 bases). CDR1 is DFQATT, CDR2 SNEGSKA, per germline (reference sequence). The V end lost 5 bases, the J end lost 7 bases, and 11 bases lay between the germline ends. CDR3 length: 11 amino acids. This CDR3 reads CSAPGDGEAFF. As DNA, the CDR3 is TGCAGTGCTCCAGGGGATGGTGAAGCTTTCTTT.

The chain recombines TRBV6-1 with TRBJ1-1, with D perhaps TRBD1 (6 bases). The V end was cut by 5 bases, the J end by 4 bases, with 17 bases between. Germline assignment: CDR1 MNHNS and CDR2 SASEGT. The CDR3 length is 15 residues. This chain's CDR3 is CASSRGGAVSTEAFF. In DNA form, the CDR3 reads TGTGCCAGCAGTCGAGGGGGTGCGGTGAGCACTGAAGCTTTCTTT.

The chain links TRBV7-9 to TRBJ2-5; the match to TRBD1 covers 8 bases. The DNA end is more similar to TRBJ2-7, so the J call may be wrong. The length of the CDR3 is 14 residues. The germline CDR1 and CDR2 sequences are SEHNR and FQNEAQ (reference sequence). CDR3 coding DNA: TGTGCCAGCGGCCCGACAGGGGTTGGAGGCGAGCAGTACTTC. The encoded protein is CASGPTGVGGEQYF.

This clone was recorded once. The chain couples TRBV19 to TRBJ1-2, with D possibly TRBD1 on 5 matching bases. This CDR3 region has 15 residues. CDR1 LNHDA and CDR2 SQIVND come from the germline V gene (reference sequence). Trimming removed 3 bases from V and 0 bases from J, with 11 bases in between. CDR3 bases: TGTGCCAGTAGTATGACCGGGGGGTCTAACTATGGCTACACCTTC. Encoded protein: CASSMTGGSNYGYTF.

This chain connects TRBV9 to TRBJ1-6; 7 bases match TRBD1. This CDR3 contains 13 residues. Trimming took 4 bases from V and 12 from J; bases not matched to a gene: 7. Per germline, CDR1 SGDLS and CDR2 YYNGEE. This CDR3 is CASSTRQGKPLHF. CDR3 DNA: TGTGCCAGCAGCACCCGACAGGGAAAACCCCTCCACTTT.

This chain links TRBV28 with TRBJ2-7; tentatively, D is TRBD2 (5 bases). Looked up from germline, CDR1 is MDHEN and CDR2 is SYDVKM. The CDR3 is 13 residues long. Trimming removed 1 base from V and 4 bases from J, with 8 bases in between. The CDR3 DNA sequence: TGTGCCAGCAGTTTATTCGGAGGATACGAGCAGTACTTC. It translates to CASSLFGGYEQYF.

CDR3 loop: CASTYRGSTDTQYF. Written as DNA, the CDR3 is TGTGCCAGCACCTACAGGGGGAGCACAGATACGCAGTATTTT. V usage is TRBV6-5 and J usage is TRBJ2-3; 8 bases fit TRBD1. Germline V lookup: CDR1 MNHEY, CDR2 SVGAGI. CDR3 length: 14 residues. V shed 7 bases and J 0 bases; nucleotides not matched to a gene: 3.

CDR3: CASSLLAGVNNEQFF. The DNA of the CDR3 is TGCGCCAGCAGCCTATTAGCGGGAGTGAACAATGAGCAGTTCTTC. The chain employs TRBV5-1 and TRBJ2-1, with 9 bases lining up with TRBD2. J gave up 5 bases and V 4 bases, and 7 bases lay outside the gene matches. CDR3 length: 15 residues. From germline, CDR1 is SGHRS and CDR2 YFSETQ.

The chain is built from TRBV5-1 and TRBJ1-1; D not resolved. V shed 4 bases and J shed 1 base, with 11 bases lying between them. CDR1 and CDR2 from the germline V gene are SGHRS and YFSETQ. CDR3 size: 14 residues. The CDR3 coding sequence is TGCGCCAGCAGCATGTGGGGAGCGAACACTGAAGCTTTCTTT. Its translation: CASSMWGANTEAFF.

The rearrangement links TRBV27 to TRBJ2-6, with D possibly TRBD1 on 5 matching bases. The V gene lost 4 bases and the J gene lost 0 bases, with 10 bases spanning the gap. This CDR3 region has 16 residues. Germline V lookup: CDR1 MNHEY, CDR2 SMNVEV (reference sequence). In DNA, the CDR3 is TGTGCCAGCAGTTACAGGCAGCCCTCTGGGGCCAACGTCCTGACTTTC. Amino acids: CASSYRQPSGANVLTF.

This CDR3 is CATSRDRYRVYEQYF. CDR3 DNA sequence: TGTGCCACCAGCAGAGATAGGTACAGGGTTTACGAGCAGTACTTC. The chain uses TRBV15 and TRBJ2-7; maybe TRBD1 (6 bases). The CDR3 spans 15 residues. V gave up 0 bases and J gave up 4 bases, with 13 bases separating them. The germline CDR1 and CDR2 sequences are LNHNV and YYDKDF (reference sequence).

The chain uses TRBV6-4 and TRBJ1-2; D gene uncertain. The CDR3 is 13 amino acids. Trimming pared 5 bases from V and 5 bases from J, leaving 12 bases between. Germline values: CDR1 MRHNA, CDR2 SNTAGT. The CDR3 is CASSLPRVYGYTF. For the CDR3, the DNA is TGTGCCAGCAGTTTGCCGCGGGTTTATGGCTACACCTTC.